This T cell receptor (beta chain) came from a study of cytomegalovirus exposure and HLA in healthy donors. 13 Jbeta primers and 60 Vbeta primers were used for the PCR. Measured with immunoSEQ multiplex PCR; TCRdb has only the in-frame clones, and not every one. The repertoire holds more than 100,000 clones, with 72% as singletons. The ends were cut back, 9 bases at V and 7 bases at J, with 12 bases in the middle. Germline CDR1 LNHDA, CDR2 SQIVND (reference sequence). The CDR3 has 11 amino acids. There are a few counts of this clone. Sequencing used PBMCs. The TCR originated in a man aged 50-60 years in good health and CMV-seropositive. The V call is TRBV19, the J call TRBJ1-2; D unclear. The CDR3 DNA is TGTGCCAGCCTCGAGCGTGGTGGCTACACCTTC. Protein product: CASLERGGYTF.